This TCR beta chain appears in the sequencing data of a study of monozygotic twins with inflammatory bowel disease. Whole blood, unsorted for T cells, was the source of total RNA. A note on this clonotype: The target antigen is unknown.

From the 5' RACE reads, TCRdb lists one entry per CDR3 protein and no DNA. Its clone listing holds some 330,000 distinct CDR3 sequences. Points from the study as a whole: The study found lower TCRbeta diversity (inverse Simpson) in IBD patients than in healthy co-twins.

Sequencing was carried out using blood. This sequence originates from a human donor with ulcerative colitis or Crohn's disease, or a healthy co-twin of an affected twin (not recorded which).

The CDR3 is CASSLGGRGTDTQYF. The chain has TRBV27 and TRBJ2-3; TCRdb selects TRBD1, and the lack of DNA leaves this call unchecked. Germline CDR1 reads MNHEY; CDR2 reads SMNVEV (reference sequence). The CDR3 is 15 residues long.